This T cell receptor beta chain was sequenced in a study of cytotoxic CD8 clonotypes in ibrutinib-treated CLL. Study-wide context: Partial responders around 24, complete 2; approximately 12 progressed and about 15 stayed in remission by median about 6 years. Overall study results and limits: Treatment saw public clonotypes, which were uncommon, either contract or stay stable. Researchers report that baseline clonality outpaced age-matched healthy donors and tracked circulating CD8+ T-cell counts.

There are 14 residues in the CDR3. Trimming took off 6 bases at V and 1 base at J, with 11 bases between the two ends. The germline V gene has CDR1 MNHEY and CDR2 SVGAGI. Comment on this clone: No antigen is known for it.

Sequenced by immunoSEQ multiplex PCR; TCRdb stores in-frame clones only, minus some. The sample carries 150,000 or so clones, approximately 80% recorded once. The sequence was collected from a human donor with chronic lymphocytic leukemia. Sequenced material: PBMCs, taken after 24 months of ibrutinib treatment. The chain uses TRBV6-5 and TRBJ2-3; D ambiguous. In nucleotides, the CDR3 is TGTGCCAGCAGCCCTCCCGGTCGCACAGATACGCAGTATTTT. It is translated as CASSPPGRTDTQYF.